This T cell receptor beta chain was identified during a study of early T cells in non-severe SARS-CoV-2 infection. In the study overall: Sequencing input comprised bulk RNA from unsorted whole blood; chain pairing was not available.

The CDR3 extends over 15 amino acids. The V gene lost 3 bases and the J gene lost 8 bases, with 17 bases spanning the gap. Germline V gene sequence: CDR1 LNHDA, CDR2 SQIVND (reference sequence). This clonotype was seen only a few times. TCRdb reprocessed the 5' RACE reads with MiXCR, giving one entry per CDR3 protein. The sample includes roughly 93,000 distinct CDR3 sequences, roughly 14% seen only once; the top ten take about 0.59%. Sequenced input: whole blood. The chain joins TRBV19 to TRBJ2-1, with D hard to call. The sequence was obtained from an adult who was a healthcare worker with PCR-confirmed SARS-CoV-2 infection or an uninfected control (not recorded which). The CDR3 is CASSIGRRVVDEQFF. The DNA for the CDR3 is TGTGCCAGTAGTATTGGACGGAGAGTCGTCGATGAGCAGTTCTTC.